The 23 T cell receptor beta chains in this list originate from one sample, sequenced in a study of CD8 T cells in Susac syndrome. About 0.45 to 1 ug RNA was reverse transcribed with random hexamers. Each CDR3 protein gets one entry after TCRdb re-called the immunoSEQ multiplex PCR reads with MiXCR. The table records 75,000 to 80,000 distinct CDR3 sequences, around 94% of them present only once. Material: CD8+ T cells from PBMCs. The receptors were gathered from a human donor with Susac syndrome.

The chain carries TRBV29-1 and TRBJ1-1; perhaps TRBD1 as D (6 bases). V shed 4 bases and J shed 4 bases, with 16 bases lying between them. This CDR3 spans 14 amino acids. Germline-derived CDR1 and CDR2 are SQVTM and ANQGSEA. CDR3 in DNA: TGCAGCGTTGTCAATGGTGAGGGGGGCACTGAAGCTTTCTTT. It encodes CSVVNGEGGTEAFF.

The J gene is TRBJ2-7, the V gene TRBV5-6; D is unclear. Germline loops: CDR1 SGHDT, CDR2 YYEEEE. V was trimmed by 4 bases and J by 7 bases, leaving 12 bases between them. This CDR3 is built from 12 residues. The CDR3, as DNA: TGTGCCAGCAGCCAACAGAGTTTAGAGCAGTACTTC. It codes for CASSQQSLEQYF.

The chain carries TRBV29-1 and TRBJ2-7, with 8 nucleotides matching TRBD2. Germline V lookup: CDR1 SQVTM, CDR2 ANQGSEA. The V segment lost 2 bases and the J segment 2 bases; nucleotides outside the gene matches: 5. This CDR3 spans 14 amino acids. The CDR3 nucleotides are TGCAGCGTTGAAAGCGGGGGCTTTCCCTACGAGCAGTACTTC. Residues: CSVESGGFPYEQYF.

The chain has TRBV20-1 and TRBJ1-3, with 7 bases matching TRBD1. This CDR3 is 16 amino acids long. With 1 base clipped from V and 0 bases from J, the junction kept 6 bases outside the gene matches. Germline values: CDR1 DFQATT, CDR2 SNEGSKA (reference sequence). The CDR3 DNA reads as TGCAGTGCTAGAGGCCTACAGGGGATCTCTGGAAACACCATATATTTT. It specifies CSARGLQGISGNTIYF.

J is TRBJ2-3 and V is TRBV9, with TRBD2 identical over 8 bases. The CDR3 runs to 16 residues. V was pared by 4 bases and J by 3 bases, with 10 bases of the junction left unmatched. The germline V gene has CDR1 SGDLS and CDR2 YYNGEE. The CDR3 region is CASSPPWRGATDTQYF. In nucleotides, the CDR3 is TGTGCCAGCAGCCCCCCGTGGCGGGGGGCAACAGATACGCAGTATTTT.

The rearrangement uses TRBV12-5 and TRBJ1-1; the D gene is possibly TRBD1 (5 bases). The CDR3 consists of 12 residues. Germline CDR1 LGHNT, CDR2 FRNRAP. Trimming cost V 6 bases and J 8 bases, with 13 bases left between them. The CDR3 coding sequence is TGTGCTAGTGGCTCAGGGTTGCGAGAAGCTTTCTTT. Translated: CASGSGLREAFF.

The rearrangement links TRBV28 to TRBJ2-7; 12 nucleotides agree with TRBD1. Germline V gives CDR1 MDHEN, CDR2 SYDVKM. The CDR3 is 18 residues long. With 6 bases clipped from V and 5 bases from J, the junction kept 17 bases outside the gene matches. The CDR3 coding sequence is TGTGCCAGCAGCCACCCCCCTGCTCCGGGACAGGGGGCTGACGAGCAGTACTTC. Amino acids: CASSHPPAPGQGADEQYF.

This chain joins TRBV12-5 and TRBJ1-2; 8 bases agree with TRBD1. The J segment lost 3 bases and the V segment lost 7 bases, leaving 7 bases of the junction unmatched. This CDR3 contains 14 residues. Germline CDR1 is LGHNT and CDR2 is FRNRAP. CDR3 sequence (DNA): TGTGCTAGTGATACAGGACAGGGAGACTATGGCTACACCTTC. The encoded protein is CASDTGQGDYGYTF.

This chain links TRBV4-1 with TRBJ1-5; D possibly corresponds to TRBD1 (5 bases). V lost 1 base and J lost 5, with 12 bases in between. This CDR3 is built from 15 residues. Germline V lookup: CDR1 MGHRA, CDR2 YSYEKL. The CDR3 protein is CASSQVGSGHQPQHF. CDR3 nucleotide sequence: TGCGCCAGCAGCCAAGTGGGGTCAGGGCATCAGCCCCAGCATTTT.

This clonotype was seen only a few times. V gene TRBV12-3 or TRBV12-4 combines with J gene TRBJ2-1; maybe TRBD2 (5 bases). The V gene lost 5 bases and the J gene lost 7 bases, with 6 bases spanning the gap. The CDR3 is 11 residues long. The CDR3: CASSRGNEQFF. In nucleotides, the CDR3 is TGTGCCAGCAGTCGGGGAAATGAGCAGTTCTTC.

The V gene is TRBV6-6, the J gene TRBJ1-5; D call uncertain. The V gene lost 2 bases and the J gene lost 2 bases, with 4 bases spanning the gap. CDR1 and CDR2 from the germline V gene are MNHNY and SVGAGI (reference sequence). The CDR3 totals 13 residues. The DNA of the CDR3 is TGTGCCAGCAGTTACCCGGGCAATCAGCCCCAGCATTTT. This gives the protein CASSYPGNQPQHF.

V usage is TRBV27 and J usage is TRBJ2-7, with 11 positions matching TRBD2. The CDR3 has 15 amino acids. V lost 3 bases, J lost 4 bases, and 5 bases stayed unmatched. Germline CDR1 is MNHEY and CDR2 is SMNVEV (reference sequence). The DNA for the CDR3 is TGTGCCAGCAGTTTCGGGACTAGCGGACTATACGAGCAGTACTTC. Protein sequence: CASSFGTSGLYEQYF.

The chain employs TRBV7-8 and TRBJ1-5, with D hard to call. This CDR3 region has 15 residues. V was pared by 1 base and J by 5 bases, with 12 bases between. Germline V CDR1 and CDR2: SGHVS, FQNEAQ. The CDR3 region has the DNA TGTGCCAGCAGCTTAGGGCACGGGGAGGATCAGCCCCAGCATTTT. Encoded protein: CASSLGHGEDQPQHF.

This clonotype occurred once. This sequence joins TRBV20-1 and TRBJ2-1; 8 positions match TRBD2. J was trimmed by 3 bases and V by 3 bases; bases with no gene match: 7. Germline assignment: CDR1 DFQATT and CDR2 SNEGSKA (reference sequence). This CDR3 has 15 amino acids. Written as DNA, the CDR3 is TGCAGTGCTAGCCGCGGGGGGTCCTACTACAATGAGCAGTTCTTC. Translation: CSASRGGSYYNEQFF.

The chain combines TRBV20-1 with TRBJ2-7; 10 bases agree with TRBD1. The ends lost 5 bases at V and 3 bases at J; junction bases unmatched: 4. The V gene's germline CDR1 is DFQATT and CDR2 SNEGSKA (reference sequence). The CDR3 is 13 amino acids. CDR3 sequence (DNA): TGCAGTGCTTCCGGGACAGGGGACTACGAGCAGTACTTC. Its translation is CSASGTGDYEQYF.

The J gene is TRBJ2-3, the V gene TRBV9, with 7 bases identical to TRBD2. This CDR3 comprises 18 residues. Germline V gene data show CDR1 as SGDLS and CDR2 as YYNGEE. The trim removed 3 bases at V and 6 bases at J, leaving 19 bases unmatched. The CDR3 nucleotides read TGTGCCAGCAGCGCCCCCCGTTCCGGGGGGACGCCCCCTGATACGCAGTATTTT. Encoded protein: CASSAPRSGGTPPDTQYF.

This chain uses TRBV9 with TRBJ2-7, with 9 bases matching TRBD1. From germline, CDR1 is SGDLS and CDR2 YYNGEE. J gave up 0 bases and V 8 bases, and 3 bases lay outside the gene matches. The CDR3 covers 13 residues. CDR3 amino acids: CARGTGSSYEQYF. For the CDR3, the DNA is TGTGCCAGGGGGACAGGGAGCTCCTACGAGCAGTACTTC.

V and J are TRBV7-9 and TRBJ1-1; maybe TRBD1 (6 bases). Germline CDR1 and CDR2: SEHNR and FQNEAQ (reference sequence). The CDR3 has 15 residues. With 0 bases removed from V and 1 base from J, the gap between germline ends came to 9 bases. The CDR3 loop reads CASSLADSRNTEAFF. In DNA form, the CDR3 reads TGTGCCAGCAGCTTAGCGGACAGTCGGAACACTGAAGCTTTCTTT. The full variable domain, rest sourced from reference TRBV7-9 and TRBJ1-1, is DTGVSQNPRHKITKRGQNVTFRCDPISEHNRLYWYRQTLGQGPEFLTYFQNEAQLEKSRLLSDRFSAERPKGSFSTLEIQRTEQGDSAMYLCASSLADSRNTEAFFGQGTRLTVV.

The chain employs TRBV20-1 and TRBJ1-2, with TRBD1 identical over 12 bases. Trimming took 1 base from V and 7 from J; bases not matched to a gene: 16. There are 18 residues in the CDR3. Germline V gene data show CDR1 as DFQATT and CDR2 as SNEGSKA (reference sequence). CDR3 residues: CSARGTYGDRGPMIGYTF. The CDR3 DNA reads TGCAGTGCTAGAGGCACTTACGGGGACAGGGGGCCCATGATTGGCTACACCTTC.

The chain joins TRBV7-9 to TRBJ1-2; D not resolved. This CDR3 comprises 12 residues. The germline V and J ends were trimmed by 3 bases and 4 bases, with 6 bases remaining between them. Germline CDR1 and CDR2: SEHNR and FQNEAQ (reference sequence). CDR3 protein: CASSFGSYGYTF. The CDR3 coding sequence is TGTGCCAGCAGCTTTGGTTCCTATGGCTACACCTTC.

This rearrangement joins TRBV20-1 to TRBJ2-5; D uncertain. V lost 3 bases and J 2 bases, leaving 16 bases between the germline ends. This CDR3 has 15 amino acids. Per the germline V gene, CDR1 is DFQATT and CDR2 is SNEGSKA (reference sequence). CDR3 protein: CSARPRGTPQETQYF. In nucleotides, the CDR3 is TGCAGTGCTAGGCCCCGTGGCACCCCTCAAGAGACCCAGTACTTC.

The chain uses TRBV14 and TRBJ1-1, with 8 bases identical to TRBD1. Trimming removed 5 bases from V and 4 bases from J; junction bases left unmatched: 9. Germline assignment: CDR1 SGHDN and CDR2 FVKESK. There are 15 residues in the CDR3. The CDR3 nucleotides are TGTGCCAGCAGCTTGCGGACAGGGAGGTCCACTGAAGCTTTCTTT. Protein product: CASSLRTGRSTEAFF.

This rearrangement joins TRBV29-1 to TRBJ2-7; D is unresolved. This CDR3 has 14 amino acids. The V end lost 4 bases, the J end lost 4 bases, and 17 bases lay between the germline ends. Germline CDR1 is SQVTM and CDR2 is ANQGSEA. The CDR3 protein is CSVGRTVKVYEQYF. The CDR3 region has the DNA TGCAGCGTTGGCAGAACAGTCAAGGTATACGAGCAGTACTTC.